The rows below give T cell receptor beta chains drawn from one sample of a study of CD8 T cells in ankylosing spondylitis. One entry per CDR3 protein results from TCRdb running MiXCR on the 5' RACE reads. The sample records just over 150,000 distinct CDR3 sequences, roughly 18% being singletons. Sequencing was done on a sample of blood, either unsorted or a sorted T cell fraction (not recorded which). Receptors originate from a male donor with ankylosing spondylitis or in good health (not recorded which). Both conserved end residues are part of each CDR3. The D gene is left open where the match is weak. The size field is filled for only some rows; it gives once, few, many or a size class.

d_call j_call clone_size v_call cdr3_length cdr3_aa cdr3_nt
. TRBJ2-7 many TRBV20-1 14 CSARGAGVTYEQYF TGCAGTGCTAGAGGGGCAGGGGTGACCTACGAGCAGTACTTC
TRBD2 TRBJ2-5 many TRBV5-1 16 CASSLGTGLAEETQYF TGCGCCAGCAGCTTGGGGACGGGACTAGCGGAAGAGACCCAGTACTTC
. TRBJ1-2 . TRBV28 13 CASSLASNYGYTF TGTGCCAGCAGTTTAGCGTCTAACTATGGCTACACCTTC
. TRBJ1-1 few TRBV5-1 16 CASSRDGVTMNTEAFF TGCGCCAGCAGCCGGGACGGAGTAACGATGAACACTGAAGCTTTCTTT
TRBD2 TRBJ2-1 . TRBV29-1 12 CKTSGNYNEQFF TGCAAAACTAGCGGCAACTACAATGAGCAGTTCTTC
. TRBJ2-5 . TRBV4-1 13 CASSRGKQETQYF TGCGCCAGCAGCCGTGGGAAACAAGAGACCCAGTACTTC
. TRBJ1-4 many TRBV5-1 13 CASSTDKREKLFF TGCGCCAGCAGTACGGACAAAAGGGAAAAACTGTTTTTT
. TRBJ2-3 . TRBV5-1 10 CASTTDTQYF TGCGCCAGCACGACAGATACGCAGTATTTT
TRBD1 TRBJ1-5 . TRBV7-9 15 CASSLEGSGGQPQHF TGTGCCAGCAGCTTAGAGGGGTCAGGGGGGCAGCCCCAGCATTTT
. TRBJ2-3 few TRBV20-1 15 CSARDLEDSTDTQYF TGCAGTGCTAGAGATCTGGAGGATAGCACAGATACGCAGTATTTT
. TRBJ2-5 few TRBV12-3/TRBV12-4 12 CASSPIRETQYF TGTGCCAGCAGCCCGATCCGGGAGACCCAGTACTTC
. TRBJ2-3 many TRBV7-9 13 CASSLGGTDTQYF TGTGCCAGCAGCTTAGGCGGGACAGATACGCAGTATTTT
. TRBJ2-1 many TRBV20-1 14 CSARDARGHNEQFF TGCAGTGCTAGAGATGCCCGGGGCCACAATGAGCAGTTCTTC
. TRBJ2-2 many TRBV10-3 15 CAIALEDGSTGELFF TGTGCCATCGCCCTGGAAGATGGCAGCACCGGGGAGCTGTTTTTT
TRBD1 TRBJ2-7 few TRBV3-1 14 CASSLSGTGYEQYF TGTGCCAGCAGCCTATCCGGGACAGGGTACGAGCAGTACTTC
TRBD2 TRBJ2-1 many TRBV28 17 CASSLFKTSGSYNEQFF TGTGCCAGCAGTTTATTTAAGACTAGCGGTTCCTACAATGAGCAGTTCTTC
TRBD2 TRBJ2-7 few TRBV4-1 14 CASSQDPSGYEQYF TGCGCCAGCAGCCAAGATCCTAGCGGATACGAGCAGTACTTC
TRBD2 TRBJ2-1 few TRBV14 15 CASSQVAGAVNEQFF TGTGCCAGCAGCCAGGTAGCGGGAGCAGTCAATGAGCAGTTCTTC
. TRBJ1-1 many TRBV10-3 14 CAISEGHWRTEAFF TGTGCCATCAGTGAAGGACACTGGAGAACTGAAGCTTTCTTT
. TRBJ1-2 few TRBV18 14 CASSPRTPGYGYTF TGTGCCAGCTCACCAAGGACACCAGGGTATGGCTACACCTTC
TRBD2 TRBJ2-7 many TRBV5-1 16 CASSRNRLAGVNEQYF TGCGCCAGCAGCAGGAATAGGCTAGCGGGAGTGAACGAGCAGTACTTC
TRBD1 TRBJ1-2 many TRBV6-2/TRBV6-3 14 CASSYADRDHGYTF TGTGCCAGCAGTTACGCCGACAGGGATCACGGCTACACCTTC
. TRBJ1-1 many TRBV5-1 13 CASSPRVNTEAFF TGCGCCAGCAGCCCTAGGGTGAACACTGAAGCTTTCTTT
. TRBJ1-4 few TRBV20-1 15 CSARDLTGPREKLFF TGCAGTGCTAGAGACCTCACGGGGCCTCGTGAAAAACTGTTTTTT
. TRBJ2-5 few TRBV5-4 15 CASSLEEDLQETQYF TGTGCCAGCAGCTTGGAAGAGGACCTTCAAGAGACCCAGTACTTC
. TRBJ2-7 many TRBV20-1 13 CSARDRGFGEQYF TGCAGTGCTAGAGATCGGGGGTTCGGCGAGCAGTACTTC
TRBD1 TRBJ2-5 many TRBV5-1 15 CASSLADRGQETQYF TGCGCCAGCAGCTTGGCCGACAGGGGGCAAGAGACCCAGTACTTC
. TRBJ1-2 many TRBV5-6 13 CASSWAESYGYTF TGTGCCAGCAGCTGGGCAGAGAGCTATGGCTACACCTTC
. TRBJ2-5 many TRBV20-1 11 CSVLYPETQYF TGCAGTGTCCTTTACCCGGAGACCCAGTACTTC
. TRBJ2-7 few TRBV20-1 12 CSARPDSHEQYF TGCAGTGCCCGCCCGGACAGCCACGAGCAGTACTTC
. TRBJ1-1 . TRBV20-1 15 CSAGVWTNLNTEAFF TGCAGTGCTGGCGTGTGGACGAACCTGAACACTGAAGCTTTCTTT
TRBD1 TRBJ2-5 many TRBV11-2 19 CASSHPSESGDRGYETQYF TGTGCCAGCAGCCACCCGTCGGAATCGGGGGACAGGGGATACGAGACCCAGTACTTC
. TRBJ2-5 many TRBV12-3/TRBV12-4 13 CASSLSSQETQYF TGTGCCAGCAGTTTGTCGTCGCAAGAGACCCAGTACTTC
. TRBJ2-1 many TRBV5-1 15 CASSPDGGKYNEQFF TGCGCCAGCAGCCCTGACGGAGGTAAATACAATGAGCAGTTCTTC
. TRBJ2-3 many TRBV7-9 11 CASRMIDTQYF TGTGCCAGCAGGATGATCGATACGCAGTATTTT
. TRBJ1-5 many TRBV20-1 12 CSARLGDQPQHF TGCAGTGCTAGGCTGGGAGATCAGCCCCAGCATTTT
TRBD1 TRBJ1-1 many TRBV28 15 CASRIQTGWATEAFF TGTGCCAGCAGGATACAGACAGGGTGGGCCACTGAAGCTTTCTTT
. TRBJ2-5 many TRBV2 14 CASIWDKHPGTQYF TGTGCCAGCATTTGGGACAAGCATCCTGGGACCCAGTACTTC
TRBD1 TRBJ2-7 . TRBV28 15 CASRRPGQGIHEQYF TGTGCCAGCAGGAGACCGGGACAGGGTATCCACGAGCAGTACTTC
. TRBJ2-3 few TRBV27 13 CASRYRGSDTQYF TGTGCCAGCAGATACCGAGGGTCAGATACGCAGTATTTT
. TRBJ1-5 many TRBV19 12 CASSIRSQPQHF TGTGCCAGTAGTATAAGGAGTCAGCCCCAGCATTTT